The 13 T cell receptor beta chains below come from one sample, sequenced in a study of a mutant IDH1 vaccine in newly diagnosed glioma (dated by TCRdb to the early 2020s). No antigen has been assigned to these receptors. The sample's time point label, in plain terms: week 23, last vaccination. Every vaccine dose consisted of 300 ug of a 20-mer mutant IDH1 peptide in Montanide, administered subcutaneously together with topical imiquimod. Receptors were amplified or captured by the immunoSEQ multiplex PCR assay. As stored in TCRdb, this immuneACCESS dataset retains in-frame rearrangements with V and J assigned. A fraction of the clones does not appear; measured against another copy, unresolved V genes explain less than half of the discrepancy, and the remainder lacks a known reason. For this sample there are approximately 43,000 clones; around 76% appear just once. The ten largest make up around 6.9% of the sample.

Here the sequenced sample was PBMCs, taken from a glioma patient whose treatment included an IDH1 peptide vaccine. Receptors were obtained from a middle-aged woman with glioma. Some clones in this sample may be carry-over from other donors' samples.

The gene calls are TRBV2 and TRBJ2-3; 14 positions match TRBD2. The trim removed 0 bases at V and 2 bases at J, leaving 7 bases unmatched. Germline CDR1 SNHLY, CDR2 FYNNEI. CDR3 length: 19 amino acids. The CDR3 loop reads CASSEAATGLAGVTDTQYF. As DNA, the CDR3 is TGTGCCAGCAGTGAAGCCGCCACGGGACTAGCGGGGGTCACAGATACGCAGTATTTT.

This chain joins TRBV4-2 and TRBJ2-2, with 9 bases identical to TRBD2. Germline trimming cut 0 bases from V and 3 bases from J; bases unmatched to any gene: 5. Germline V gene sequence: CDR1 LGHNA, CDR2 YNFKEQ. The CDR3 is 17 amino acids. Here the CDR3 DNA reads TGTGCCAGCAGCCAAGATGGCGGGGGGGTCGACACCGGGGAGCTGTTTTTT. Translated: CASSQDGGGVDTGELFF.

The genes are TRBV6-6 and TRBJ2-7, with a possible D match to TRBD2 (5 bases). Germline V gene data show CDR1 as MNHNY and CDR2 as SVGAGI (reference sequence). This CDR3 contains 13 residues. V shed 6 bases and J shed 0 bases, with 9 bases lying between them. The CDR3 is CASRDSLSYEQYF. The CDR3 nucleotides read TGTGCCAGCAGGGACTCCCTCTCCTACGAGCAGTACTTC.

The gene calls are TRBV6-1 and TRBJ1-2; unclear D gene. This CDR3 contains 14 residues. V lost 2 bases, J lost 4 bases, and 11 bases lay in between. Germline assignment: CDR1 MNHNS and CDR2 SASEGT. DNA of the CDR3: TGTGCCAGCAGTGAACCCGGGCTTTCCTATGGCTACACCTTC. Amino acids: CASSEPGLSYGYTF.

The rearrangement joins TRBV5-1 to TRBJ2-1, with TRBD1 as a possible D gene (6 bases). This CDR3 comprises 15 residues. From germline, CDR1 is SGHRS and CDR2 YFSETQ. Trimming left V 4 bases short and J 9 bases short, with 20 bases between. This CDR3 is CASSLRVGASGEQFF. The CDR3 DNA follows: TGCGCCAGCAGCCTAAGGGTGGGGGCGTCGGGTGAGCAGTTCTTC.

The rearrangement uses TRBV6-1 and TRBJ2-7; D ambiguous. Trimming stripped 3 bases from V and 3 bases from J, with 9 bases between. The CDR3 contains 13 residues. Germline V gene lookup returns CDR1 MNHNS and CDR2 SASEGT. The CDR3 sequence is CASSEYHSYEQYF. In nucleotides, the CDR3 is TGTGCCAGCAGTGAGTATCATAGCTACGAGCAGTACTTC.

The gene calls are TRBV7-2 and TRBJ1-3; D remains unclear. Per the germline V gene, CDR1 is SGHTA and CDR2 is FQGNSA. Deletions cut 4 bases from V and 4 bases from J, with 8 bases between. This CDR3 comprises 13 residues. For the CDR3, the DNA is TGTGCCAGCAGCTACCCCGTGGGAAACACCATATATTTT. Its protein product is CASSYPVGNTIYF. Looking up the rest from reference TRBV7-2 and TRBJ1-3 gives the full variable domain: GAGVSQSPSNKVTEKGKDVELRCDPISGHTALYWYRQSLGQGLEFLIYFQGNSAPDKSGLPSDRFSAERTGGSVSTLTIQRTQQEDSAVYLCASSYPVGNTIYFGEGSWLTVV.

This clone was seen once. The rearrangement joins TRBV27 to TRBJ1-2; D might be TRBD1 (5 bases). Germline V gene lookup returns CDR1 MNHEY and CDR2 SMNVEV (reference sequence). This CDR3 comprises 14 residues. V lost 8 bases, J lost 1 base, and 14 bases lay in between. The DNA for the CDR3 is TGTGCCAGCCGGCCTCCGGGGGGTAACTATGGCTACACCTTC. Protein: CASRPPGGNYGYTF.

This chain joins TRBV14 and TRBJ1-2; 8 positions agree with TRBD1. Germline V lookup: CDR1 SGHDN, CDR2 FVKESK. V was clipped by 4 bases and J by 7 bases; unmatched bases: 5. This CDR3 is 13 amino acids long. The CDR3, as DNA: TGTGCCAGCAGCCTTCGGACAGGGACTGGCTACACCTTC. Encoded protein: CASSLRTGTGYTF.

This clone occurred once. This chain joins TRBV4-3 and TRBJ2-7, with D perhaps matching TRBD2 (7 bases). Between the trimmed V and J ends, which lost 0 bases and 1 base, there was a span of 19 bases. The CDR3 contains 18 residues. Germline V CDR1 and CDR2: LGHNA, YSLEER. The chain's CDR3 is CASSQDHVGGLGSYEQYF. Written as DNA, the CDR3 is TGCGCCAGCAGCCAAGACCACGTCGGGGGGCTCGGGTCCTACGAGCAGTACTTC.

The chain combines TRBV7-9 with TRBJ2-3; D not certain. This CDR3 is built from 13 residues. The germline V gene encodes CDR1 SEHNR and CDR2 FQNEAQ (reference sequence). Between the trimmed V and J ends, which lost 1 base and 6 bases, there was a span of 8 bases. The CDR3 here is CASSLVVRDTQYF. The CDR3 coding sequence is TGTGCCAGCAGCTTAGTCGTTCGCGATACGCAGTATTTT.

This clone was seen once. The J gene is TRBJ1-4, the V gene TRBV25-1; D gene unclear. The CDR3 runs to 12 residues. The germline CDR1 and CDR2 sequences are MGHDK and SYGVNS. The ends were cut back, 10 bases at V and 10 bases at J, with 16 bases in the middle. CDR3 in DNA: TGTGCCACCTCCGGTATAGAAGGAAAACTGTTTTTT. It translates to CATSGIEGKLFF.

The chain couples TRBV29-1 to TRBJ2-1; TRBD2 matches 7 bases. The length of the CDR3 is 16 residues. Per the germline V gene, CDR1 is SQVTM and CDR2 is ANQGSEA. J gave up 6 bases and V 2 bases, and 13 bases lay outside the gene matches. The CDR3 sequence is CSVETLQGTNSNEQFF. CDR3 nucleotide sequence: TGCAGCGTTGAAACCCTACAAGGGACTAACTCCAATGAGCAGTTCTTC.